The T cell receptor (beta chain) described here comes from a study of T cell repertoires in cytomegalovirus infection. Study overall: CMV epitopes in the study were HLA-C-restricted (recently identified) and HLA-B-restricted (well studied). The public TCR beta signatures pointed to both CMV infection and matching HLA type. Findings and limits, study-wide: Across the ex vivo response, the dominant clonotypes were HLA-C-restricted CMV-specific TCR beta clonotypes.

TCRdb ran MiXCR on the reads and lists one entry per CDR3 protein. The table records about 700,000 distinct CDR3 sequences, roughly 30% of them present only once. Comments on this clonotype: The antigen is unknown.

Germline V gives CDR1 SGHVS, CDR2 FNYEAQ. This CDR3 spans 15 amino acids. V lost 5 bases to trimming and J lost 0 bases; unmatched junction nucleotides: 4. V gene TRBV7-6 combines with J gene TRBJ2-3, with 8 bases aligning to TRBD2. Sequencing used cultured PBMCs, obtained from culture after CMV antigen stimulation. The sequence came from a human donor in good health (CMV status not recorded). Some clones in this sample may be carry-over from other donors' samples. The CDR3 coding sequence is TGTGCCAGCAGCCCTGGGACTAGGAGCACAGATACGCAGTATTTT. Its protein product is CASSPGTRSTDTQYF.